The 17 T cell receptor beta chains listed next were all sequenced from one sample in a study of blood T cells in healthy people across ages. The authors ran a second PCR of roughly 6 to 11 cycles using a sample-barcoded 5' primer and a J-beta primer mix. TCRdb recomputed calls from the 5' RACE reads with MiXCR, one row per CDR3 protein. The table records around 1.1 million distinct CDR3 sequences, around two fifths of them present only once. Material: blood. These TCRs come from a man in his late teens or twenties in good health.

Concerning this clonotype: The junction does not match germline at one end; this may be a read error. The V and J genes are TRBV5-1 and TRBJ2-7; D is uncertain. There are 13 residues in the CDR3. Germline V gives CDR1 SGHRS, CDR2 YFSETQ. CDR3 in DNA: TGCGCCAGCAGCTTGGCCAGCTCCTACGACCAGTACTTC. It encodes CASSLASSYDQYF.

This clonotype was counted only a few times. The gene calls are TRBV7-2 and TRBJ2-1; D is tentatively TRBD1 or TRBD2 (5 bases each). Germline V gene sequence: CDR1 SGHTA, CDR2 FQGNSA. This CDR3 region has 14 residues. The V gene lost 6 bases and the J gene lost 4 bases, with 13 bases spanning the gap. The CDR3 bases are TGTGCCAGCAGTTACACCGGGGCATACAATGAGCAGTTCTTC. Translated, it gives CASSYTGAYNEQFF.

In this sample, this clonotype turned up a few times. The chain is built from TRBV12-3 or TRBV12-4 and TRBJ1-6; D is perhaps TRBD1 (5 bases). V was shortened by 4 bases and J by 7 bases, with 14 bases between the two germline ends. CDR3 length: 15 amino acids. CDR3 in DNA: TGTGCCAGCAGTTACGATCGGGACGGAAATTCACCCCTCCACTTT. This sequence encodes CASSYDRDGNSPLHF.

This clonotype was observed a few times. The J gene is TRBJ1-5, the V gene TRBV4-3, with TRBD1 as a possible D gene (5 bases). Germline CDR1 LGHNA, CDR2 YSLEER. V gave up 0 bases and J gave up 3 bases, with 12 bases separating them. CDR3 length equals 16 residues. The CDR3 DNA reads TGCGCCAGCAGCCAAGAATTTAGGGGTAACAATCAGCCCCAGCATTTT. This gives the protein CASSQEFRGNNQPQHF.

The table lists this clonotype with many counts. The rearrangement joins TRBV5-1 to TRBJ1-4; 8 nucleotides match TRBD1. This CDR3 region has 13 residues. The germline CDR1 and CDR2 sequences are SGHRS and YFSETQ. Trimming took 4 bases from V and 10 from J; bases not matched to a gene: 6. CDR3 coding DNA: TGCGCCAGCAGCACCGACAGGGGACGAAAACTGTTTTTT. Translated, it gives CASSTDRGRKLFF. The complete variable domain, with remaining parts taken from reference TRBV5-1 and TRBJ1-4, reads KAGVTQTPRYLIKTRGQQVTLSCSPISGHRSVSWYQQTPGQGLQFLFEYFSETQRNKGNFPGRFSGRQFSNSRSEMNVSTLELGDSALYLCASSTDRGRKLFFGSGTQLSVL.

This clonotype was counted between two and nine times. A much larger clone is a single base away; this may be a read error. The chain joins TRBV12-3 or TRBV12-4 to TRBJ2-1, with 9 bases lining up with TRBD1. V lost 4 bases and J lost 13; bases outside the gene matches: 8. The CDR3 is 13 amino acids. DNA for the CDR3: TGTGCCAGCAGTTGGGACAGGGAGGAGACCCAGTTCTTC. Protein: CASSWDREETQFF.

The chain has TRBV19 and TRBJ1-1; weak D call: TRBD1 (6 bases). This CDR3 contains 12 residues. Trimming removed 3 bases from V and 7 bases from J, with 9 bases in between. From germline, CDR1 is LNHDA and CDR2 SQIVND (reference sequence). CDR3 protein: CASSMGASEAFF. CDR3 bases: TGTGCCAGTAGTATGGGGGCGAGTGAAGCTTTCTTT.

The chain recombines TRBV12-3 or TRBV12-4 with TRBJ1-1; no clear D. The CDR3 has 12 residues. With 4 bases removed from V and 5 bases from J, the gap between germline ends came to 8 bases. The CDR3 loop is CASSSGRTEAFF. As DNA, the CDR3 is TGTGCCAGCAGTTCCGGAAGGACTGAAGCTTTCTTT.

The J gene is TRBJ1-2, the V gene TRBV12-3 or TRBV12-4; no clear D. Deletions cut 6 bases from V and 2 bases from J, with 10 bases between. This CDR3 region has 13 residues. Here the CDR3 reads CASRGNTNYGYTF. Here the CDR3 DNA reads TGTGCCAGCAGAGGGAACACCAACTATGGCTACACCTTC.

The V call is TRBV5-1, the J call TRBJ2-7, with TRBD2 matching over 7 bases. CDR3 length equals 15 residues. In germline, CDR1 is SGHRS, CDR2 YFSETQ. J was trimmed by 0 bases and V by 3 bases; bases with no gene match: 6. The CDR3: CASSSQRGTSYEQYF. CDR3 DNA: TGCGCCAGCAGCTCCCAGCGGGGCACCTCCTACGAGCAGTACTTC.

This clonotype was picked up a small number of times. This chain connects TRBV5-6 to TRBJ1-1, with unresolved D. Trimming shortened V by 2 bases and J by 1 base, and 9 bases separated the two germline ends. CDR3 length: 14 residues. Germline V gene lookup returns CDR1 SGHDT and CDR2 YYEEEE. The chain's CDR3 is CASSFRYGNTEAFF. The CDR3 DNA reads as TGTGCCAGCAGCTTCAGGTACGGGAACACTGAAGCTTTCTTT.

This clonotype was observed a handful of times. The chain links TRBV15 to TRBJ2-1, with no clear D. Germline V gene data show CDR1 as LNHNV and CDR2 as YYDKDF (reference sequence). The CDR3 contains 16 residues. Trimming took 0 bases from V and 0 from J, leaving 9 bases between them. This chain's CDR3 is CATSRDSAFSYNEQFF. The CDR3 coding sequence is TGTGCCACCAGCAGAGATTCGGCCTTCTCCTACAATGAGCAGTTCTTC.

The gene calls are TRBV12-3 or TRBV12-4 and TRBJ2-5; 13 positions match TRBD2. V lost 3 bases to trimming and J lost 11 bases; unmatched junction nucleotides: 12. The CDR3 totals 16 residues. CDR3 region: CASSFRGLAGAHEQYF. CDR3 nucleotides: TGTGCCAGCAGTTTCCGAGGACTAGCGGGGGCTCATGAGCAGTACTTC.

In this sample, this clonotype turned up many times. The V and J genes are TRBV7-2 and TRBJ2-1; D is unresolved. The CDR3 extends over 15 amino acids. The ends were cut back, 1 base at V and 0 bases at J, with 7 bases in the middle. CDR1 and CDR2 from the germline V gene are SGHTA and FQGNSA. CDR3 sequence reads: CASSLGLSSYNEQFF. Here the CDR3 DNA reads TGTGCCAGCAGCTTAGGCCTGAGCTCCTACAATGAGCAGTTCTTC.

This clonotype was found a few times. The chain is built from TRBV25-1 and TRBJ1-2; the D is unclear. V was clipped by 3 bases and J by 0 bases, with 8 bases between them. This CDR3 has 14 amino acids. Germline V gives CDR1 MGHDK, CDR2 SYGVNS. The CDR3 sequence is CASSDPDSNYGYTF. The CDR3 bases are TGTGCCAGCAGTGATCCCGATTCTAACTATGGCTACACCTTC.

A remark on this clonotype: This may be a read error, as it is one base from a much larger clone. The rearrangement links TRBV4-3 to TRBJ2-3, with D hard to call. This CDR3 is built from 16 residues. The germline gives CDR1 LGHNA, CDR2 YSLEER. The CDR3 DNA is TGCGCCAGCAGCCAAGTACGGGTCGTGAGCACAGAGACGCAGTATTTT. It translates to CASSQVRVVSTETQYF.

This rearrangement joins TRBV5-1 to TRBJ2-1, with D unresolved. This CDR3 contains 14 residues. Germline lookup yields CDR1 SGHRS and CDR2 YFSETQ. The V end was cut by 1 base, the J end by 4 bases, with 9 bases between. The CDR3 sequence: CASSLSQTYNEQFF. The CDR3 DNA follows: TGCGCCAGCAGCTTGAGTCAGACATACAATGAGCAGTTCTTC.